Included here is one TCR beta chain sequence, with context. PCR involved 60 Vbeta and 13 Jbeta primers. Produced via immunoSEQ multiplex PCR; TCRdb's table is partial and in-frame only. In the table there are some 140,000 clones, roughly 80% of which are singletons. The record originates from a study of cytomegalovirus exposure and HLA in healthy donors. The germline V and J ends were trimmed by 3 bases and 3 bases, with 12 bases remaining between them. Germline V gene sequence: CDR1 MNHEY, CDR2 SMNVEV (reference sequence). This CDR3 contains 14 residues. The sequence came from a woman between 50 and 59 years old in good health and CMV-seropositive. The V gene is TRBV27, the J gene TRBJ2-7; D possibly corresponds to TRBD1 (6 bases). The material sequenced was PBMCs. The CDR3 region has the DNA TGTGCCAGCAGTTTCTACCGGGACAACTACGAGCAGTACTTC. Its protein is CASSFYRDNYEQYF.